The rows below give T cell receptor beta chains drawn from one sample of a study of PD-L1 blockade in urothelial cancer. The repertoire was sequenced with immunoSEQ multiplex PCR; TCRdb's copy has only in-frame clones and lacks some. This repertoire shows 70,000 to 75,000 clones, 70% to 90% found once; its top ten account for about 3.2%. The input for sequencing was PBMCs, taken around atezolizumab (anti-PD-L1) treatment. These receptors were obtained from a man between 60 and 70 years old with urothelial cancer. Both conserved end residues are part of each CDR3. Each record gives: J gene, V gene, clone size, D gene, CDR3 protein, CDR3 DNA. The D gene is left open where the match is weak. Clone size is shown for a subset of rows, as once, few, many or a class of expanded clone.

J: TRBJ2-1
V: TRBV7-9
size: NA
D: NA
CDR3: CASDGVGEQFF
DNA: TGTGCCAGCGACGGAGTCGGGGAGCAGTTCTTC

J: TRBJ2-7
V: TRBV7-2
size: NA
D: TRBD2
CDR3: CASSFTAGGPYEQYF
DNA: TGTGCCAGCAGCTTCACAGCGGGGGGACCCTACGAGCAGTACTTC

J: TRBJ1-4
V: TRBV4-1
size: NA
D: NA
CDR3: CASSQVPGEKLFF
DNA: TGCGCCAGCAGCCAAGTTCCAGGCGAAAAACTGTTTTTT

J: TRBJ1-3
V: TRBV28
size: NA
D: NA
CDR3: CASSPPARVTGNTIYF
DNA: TGTGCCAGCAGTCCACCTGCCAGGGTCACTGGAAACACCATATATTTT

J: TRBJ2-3
V: TRBV9
size: NA
D: TRBD2
CDR3: CASSAGLADTDTQYF
DNA: TGTGCCAGCAGCGCCGGACTAGCGGACACAGATACGCAGTATTTT

J: TRBJ2-7
V: TRBV10-3
size: NA
D: NA
CDR3: CATNREPNYEQYF
DNA: TGTGCCACCAACAGGGAGCCGAATTACGAGCAGTACTTC

J: TRBJ2-5
V: TRBV7-9
size: once
D: NA
CDR3: CASSSSPETQYF
DNA: TGTGCCAGCAGCTCCTCCCCAGAGACCCAGTACTTC

J: TRBJ1-1
V: TRBV6-1
size: NA
D: NA
CDR3: CASSEYRDTEAFF
DNA: TGTGCCAGCAGTGAATATCGGGATACTGAAGCTTTCTTT

J: TRBJ1-1
V: TRBV7-2
size: once
D: NA
CDR3: CASSLSGDTEAFF
DNA: TGTGCCAGCAGCTTATCAGGGGACACTGAAGCTTTCTTT

J: TRBJ2-7
V: TRBV28
size: NA
D: TRBD2
CDR3: CASSWGGRAPYEQYF
DNA: TGTGCCAGCAGTTGGGGCGGGAGGGCCCCCTACGAGCAGTACTTC

J: TRBJ2-3
V: TRBV11-2
size: NA
D: TRBD2
CDR3: CASSRLAGGLGTDTQYF
DNA: TGTGCCAGCAGCCGACTAGCGGGGGGCCTAGGCACAGATACGCAGTATTTT

J: TRBJ2-2
V: TRBV18
size: NA
D: NA
CDR3: CASSPYVGAGELFF
DNA: TGTGCCAGCTCACCATACGTGGGAGCCGGGGAGCTGTTTTTT

J: TRBJ1-1
V: TRBV18
size: NA
D: TRBD1
CDR3: CASSPPFKQGKRAFF
DNA: TGTGCCAGCTCACCACCCTTCAAACAGGGGAAAAGAGCTTTCTTT

J: TRBJ1-2
V: TRBV6-1
size: NA
D: NA
CDR3: CASTPGDNNYGYAF
DNA: TGTGCCAGCACCCCCGGGGACAACAACTATGGCTACGCCTTC

J: TRBJ1-2
V: TRBV18
size: few
D: NA
CDR3: CASSPTGRIYGYTF
DNA: TGTGCCAGCTCACCAACAGGAAGAATCTATGGCTACACCTTC

J: TRBJ2-1
V: TRBV25-1
size: NA
D: TRBD2
CDR3: CASSETSGSSNEQFF
DNA: TGTGCCAGCAGCGAAACTAGCGGGAGTAGCAATGAGCAGTTCTTC

J: TRBJ2-1
V: TRBV7-2
size: NA
D: NA
CDR3: CASSSTGANYNEQFF
DNA: TGTGCCAGCAGCTCGACTGGGGCCAACTACAATGAGCAGTTCTTC

J: TRBJ1-5
V: TRBV10-3
size: NA
D: TRBD1
CDR3: CAISGRDRGNQPQHF
DNA: TGTGCCATCAGTGGCCGCGACAGGGGTAATCAGCCCCAGCATTTT

J: TRBJ2-3
V: TRBV2
size: NA
D: TRBD2
CDR3: CASNGASGRAGDTQYF
DNA: TGTGCCAGCAACGGTGCTAGCGGGAGGGCGGGAGATACGCAGTATTTT

J: TRBJ2-3
V: TRBV4-2
size: NA
D: NA
CDR3: CASSPGGPVADTQYF
DNA: TGTGCCAGCAGCCCCGGCGGTCCAGTAGCAGATACGCAGTATTTT

J: TRBJ2-7
V: TRBV11-3
size: NA
D: NA
CDR3: CASSFRESYEQYF
DNA: TGTGCCAGCAGCTTCCGGGAGTCCTACGAGCAGTACTTC

J: TRBJ2-7
V: TRBV5-6
size: NA
D: NA
CDR3: CASSHEYEQYF
DNA: TGTGCCAGCAGCCACGAGTACGAGCAGTACTTC

J: TRBJ1-2
V: TRBV4-2
size: once
D: TRBD1
CDR3: CASSQPGTVGDYGYTF
DNA: TGTGCCAGCAGCCAACCTGGGACAGTGGGGGACTATGGCTACACCTTC

J: TRBJ2-2
V: TRBV7-6
size: NA
D: TRBD1
CDR3: CASSLVQGSRATGELFF
DNA: TGTGCCAGCAGCTTAGTACAGGGGTCCCGAGCGACCGGGGAGCTGTTTTTT

J: TRBJ2-1
V: TRBV9
size: NA
D: NA
CDR3: CASSTSGGSYNEQFF
DNA: TGTGCCAGCAGCACGTCAGGAGGGTCCTACAATGAGCAGTTCTTC

J: TRBJ1-1
V: TRBV11-3
size: NA
D: TRBD1
CDR3: CASNLNRGRRMNTEAFF
DNA: TGTGCCAGCAACCTGAACAGGGGGCGACGAATGAACACTGAAGCTTTCTTT

J: TRBJ2-1
V: TRBV7-2
size: NA
D: TRBD2
CDR3: CASRIRAGSGRENEQFF
DNA: TGTGCCAGCAGGATACGGGCGGGAAGCGGGAGGGAAAATGAGCAGTTCTTC

J: TRBJ2-7
V: TRBV6-4
size: NA
D: TRBD1
CDR3: CASSDSSLLDRGLERGVEQYF
DNA: TGTGCCAGCAGTGACTCGAGTCTTCTGGACAGGGGCCTAGAAAGGGGTGTGGAGCAGTACTTC

J: TRBJ2-7
V: TRBV5-6
size: NA
D: NA
CDR3: CASSPLAGIASYEQYF
DNA: TGTGCCAGCAGCCCGCTTGCCGGGATAGCTTCCTACGAGCAGTACTTC

J: TRBJ2-1
V: TRBV13
size: NA
D: TRBD2
CDR3: CASSPRTSGPYNEQFF
DNA: TGTGCCAGCAGCCCGAGGACTAGCGGTCCCTACAATGAGCAGTTCTTC

J: TRBJ2-4
V: TRBV7-2
size: few
D: TRBD2
CDR3: CASSLTSGGDLAKNIQYF
DNA: TGTGCCAGCAGCTTAACTAGCGGGGGGGACCTAGCCAAAAACATTCAGTACTTC

J: TRBJ2-1
V: TRBV4-3
size: NA
D: TRBD2
CDR3: CASSQDRGLAGYNEQFF
DNA: TGCGCCAGCAGCCAAGATCGTGGACTAGCGGGGTACAATGAGCAGTTCTTC

J: TRBJ1-1
V: TRBV2
size: NA
D: TRBD1
CDR3: CASSPSPQGAGEAFF
DNA: TGTGCCAGCAGTCCTTCCCCTCAGGGGGCGGGGGAAGCTTTCTTT

J: TRBJ1-1
V: TRBV30
size: NA
D: TRBD1
CDR3: CAWTLTGGTEAFF
DNA: TGTGCCTGGACTTTGACAGGGGGCACTGAAGCTTTCTTT

J: TRBJ2-7
V: TRBV19
size: NA
D: NA
CDR3: CASKVREEFYEQYF
DNA: TGTGCCAGTAAAGTAAGGGAGGAATTCTACGAGCAGTACTTC

J: TRBJ2-7
V: TRBV18
size: NA
D: TRBD2
CDR3: CASSPMRESYEQYF
DNA: TGTGCCAGCTCACCGATGCGGGAGTCCTACGAGCAGTACTTC

J: TRBJ1-1
V: TRBV7-3
size: NA
D: TRBD1
CDR3: CASSLTGGTEAFF
DNA: TGTGCCAGCAGCCTGACAGGGGGCACTGAAGCTTTCTTT

J: TRBJ2-1
V: TRBV27
size: NA
D: NA
CDR3: CASSQGSRDNEQFF
DNA: TGTGCCAGCAGTCAGGGGTCACGGGACAATGAGCAGTTCTTC

J: TRBJ2-1
V: TRBV7-8
size: NA
D: TRBD2
CDR3: CASSLPAGDKNEQFF
DNA: TGTGCCAGCAGCTTACCAGCGGGAGATAAAAATGAGCAGTTCTTC

J: TRBJ1-2
V: TRBV5-1
size: NA
D: NA
CDR3: CASSLTEGYGYTF
DNA: TGCGCCAGCAGCCTGACCGAGGGCTATGGCTACACCTTC

J: TRBJ2-1
V: TRBV7-9
size: NA
D: NA
CDR3: CASSFSGNEQFF
DNA: TGTGCCAGCAGCTTCAGCGGGAATGAGCAGTTCTTC

J: TRBJ1-1
V: TRBV6-6
size: NA
D: NA
CDR3: CASERTNWNTEAFF
DNA: TGTGCCAGCGAGAGGACAAACTGGAACACTGAAGCTTTCTTT

J: TRBJ1-1
V: TRBV29-1
size: NA
D: NA
CDR3: CSVDPGRFNTEAFF
DNA: TGCAGCGTTGACCCAGGGAGGTTTAACACTGAAGCTTTCTTT

J: TRBJ1-6
V: TRBV5-1
size: NA
D: TRBD1
CDR3: CASSSIPGQGGSPLHF
DNA: TGCGCCAGCAGCTCAATACCGGGACAGGGGGGTTCACCCCTCCACTTT

J: TRBJ1-2
V: TRBV5-6
size: NA
D: NA
CDR3: CASSLDRANYGYTF
DNA: TGTGCCAGCAGCTTGGACAGGGCGAACTATGGCTACACCTTC

J: TRBJ1-6
V: TRBV5-5
size: NA
D: NA
CDR3: CASSPRGTLNSPLHF
DNA: TGTGCCAGCAGCCCCCGGGGGACGTTGAATTCACCCCTCCACTTT